The 16 T cell receptor beta chains below were found in one sample sequenced in a study of shared clonotypes between healthy human individuals (dated by TCRdb to about 2020). The library was built by means of the immunoSEQ multiplex PCR assay. The table was pulled from immuneACCESS by TCRdb, which kept in-frame rearrangements only. Such tables lose some clones; where checked, under half of the loss comes from unresolved V genes, and the rest has no known cause. This sample is represented by about 2 million clones; 85% to 95% of them were singletons. The ten most abundant clones make up 0.1% to 0.15% of the sample. Sequencing was performed on naive CD4+ T cells sorted from blood. In the paper's terms, the cell subset or site label means: CD45RA+ positively selected. The source is a man aged 18 to 29 in good health.

The chain joins TRBV9 to TRBJ2-1; 11 nucleotides align to TRBD2. CDR3 size: 16 residues. The V segment lost 0 bases and the J segment 7 bases; nucleotides outside the gene matches: 6. Germline CDR1 reads SGDLS; CDR2 reads YYNGEE. The CDR3 bases are TGTGCCAGCAGCGTAGAAAATAGCGGGGGGGCAAATGAGCAGTTCTTC. Protein: CASSVENSGGANEQFF.

As regards this clone: This sample also contains other DNA sequences that code for the same CDR3. The CDR3 region has the DNA TGTGCCTGGAGTGTACTTGTCGCCGGGGAGCTGTTTTTT. It yields the protein CAWSVLVAGELFF. The chain couples TRBV30 to TRBJ2-2; D not resolved. The CDR3 has 13 residues. Germline V gene data show CDR1 as GTSNPN and CDR2 as SVGIG (reference sequence). V was cut by 0 bases and J by 6 bases, with 8 bases left in between.

About this clone itself: This CDR3 is also generated by other DNA sequences in the sample. The chain is built from TRBV5-1 and TRBJ2-2, with D possibly TRBD1 on 6 matching bases. The V gene lost 3 bases and the J gene lost 5 bases, with 8 bases spanning the gap. CDR1 is SGHRS, CDR2 YFSETQ, per germline. This CDR3 contains 13 residues. Written as DNA, the CDR3 is TGCGCCAGCAGCTCAGGGGTAACCGGGGAGCTGTTTTTT. Protein product: CASSSGVTGELFF.

Worth noting for this clone: Possible read error: a much larger clone is one base away. The sample holds other DNA sequences that translate to the same CDR3. The J gene is TRBJ2-7, the V gene TRBV2; D call uncertain. The V gene's germline CDR1 is SNHLY and CDR2 FYNNEI. This CDR3 is built from 10 residues. Trimming took 6 bases from V and 3 from J, leaving 3 bases between them. CDR3 in amino acids: CASRSYEQYF. CDR3 nucleotides: TGTGCCAGCAGGAGCTACGAGCAGTACTTC.

V is TRBV6-1 and J is TRBJ2-7; 12 nucleotides line up with TRBD2. J was trimmed by 13 bases and V by 2 bases; bases with no gene match: 9. The CDR3 extends over 14 amino acids. Germline CDR1 MNHNS, CDR2 SASEGT. The CDR3 sequence: CASSESLAGGPRYF. CDR3 sequence (DNA): TGTGCCAGCAGTGAATCCCTAGCGGGGGGGCCGCGATACTTC.

The chain has TRBV2 and TRBJ1-3; D is unresolved. Trimming shortened V by 0 bases and J by 4 bases, and 10 bases separated the two germline ends. The V gene's germline CDR1 is SNHLY and CDR2 FYNNEI. The CDR3 runs 15 residues. CDR3 loop: CASSEAALAGNTIYF. As DNA, the CDR3 is TGTGCCAGCAGTGAAGCGGCTCTCGCGGGAAACACCATATATTTT.

The gene calls are TRBV21-1 and TRBJ1-3. TRBV21-1 is assigned pseudogene status. The CDR3 runs 18 residues. In DNA, the CDR3 is TGTGCCAGCAGCAAAAAGGCAGGTGGAGCGATCACTGGAAACACCATATATTTT. This gives the protein CASSKKAGGAITGNTIYF.

V is TRBV2 and J is TRBJ2-2, with 7 bases lining up with TRBD2. Germline CDR1 SNHLY, CDR2 FYNNEI. V shed 2 bases and J 1 base; nucleotides not matched to a gene: 4. CDR3 length equals 16 residues. The CDR3 reads CASSERSSGNTGELFF. Written as DNA, the CDR3 is TGTGCCAGCAGTGAAAGGTCTAGCGGGAACACCGGGGAGCTGTTTTTT.

The J gene is TRBJ2-3, the V gene TRBV7-2, with a weak D call TRBD2 (6 bases). The CDR3 spans 15 residues. V was cut by 2 bases and J by 2 bases, with 11 bases left in between. Germline CDR1 and CDR2: SGHTA and FQGNSA. CDR3 bases: TGTGCCAGCAGCTTAACTAGCCCCCTCACAGATACGCAGTATTTT. Its protein product is CASSLTSPLTDTQYF.

The chain is built from TRBV2 and TRBJ2-3, with D possibly being TRBD1 (6 bases). The V and J ends lost 8 bases and 5 bases respectively, with 17 bases between them. Germline V CDR1 and CDR2: SNHLY, FYNNEI. There are 14 residues in the CDR3. This CDR3 is CASRLGGVVDTQYF. The CDR3 bases are TGTGCCAGCCGCCTAGGGGGAGTTGTAGATACGCAGTATTTT.

The chain combines TRBV5-1 with TRBJ2-7, with 12 bases matching TRBD2. The V and J ends lost 4 bases and 0 bases, in that order; junction bases with no gene match: 8. Germline lookup yields CDR1 SGHRS and CDR2 YFSETQ. This CDR3 is 17 amino acids long. CDR3 loop: CASSPRLAGANSYEQYF. The DNA of the CDR3 is TGCGCCAGCAGCCCGAGACTAGCGGGGGCTAACTCCTACGAGCAGTACTTC.

The chain has TRBV4-3 and TRBJ1-4; weak D call: TRBD1 (6 bases). Germline V gene lookup returns CDR1 LGHNA and CDR2 YSLEER. The V and J ends lost 4 bases and 5 bases respectively, with 17 bases between them. The CDR3 is 16 amino acids. The CDR3 DNA is TGCGCCAGCAGCCCTAATGGCGGGACATACAATGAAAAACTGTTTTTT. Its translation is CASSPNGGTYNEKLFF.

As to this clone: The sample holds other DNA sequences that translate to the same CDR3. The chain couples TRBV10-3 to TRBJ2-7; 9 bases map to TRBD1. CDR1 and CDR2 (germline): ENHRY, SYGVKD. This CDR3 is 14 amino acids long. With V trimmed by 6 bases and J by 0 bases, 3 bases remained unmatched. CDR3 DNA: TGTGCCATCAGAGGGACAGGGAGCTCCTACGAGCAGTACTTC. The encoded protein is CAIRGTGSSYEQYF.

The CDR3 sequence: CASSPQPGVETQYF. The DNA of the CDR3 is TGTGCCAGCTCACCTCAGCCGGGTGTCGAGACCCAGTACTTC. V is TRBV18 and J is TRBJ2-5; the D is unclear. Germline V gene data show CDR1 as KGHSH and CDR2 as LQKENI. With 3 bases removed from V and 5 bases from J, the gap between germline ends came to 13 bases. CDR3 length: 14 residues.

The V call is TRBV2, the J call TRBJ1-1; D remains ambiguous. CDR1 is SNHLY, CDR2 FYNNEI, per germline. This CDR3 is built from 13 residues. Deletions cut 7 bases from V and 1 base from J, with 10 bases between. This CDR3 is CASTYRGNTEAFF. CDR3 sequence (DNA): TGTGCCAGCACCTACCGGGGGAACACTGAAGCTTTCTTT.

This chain links TRBV5-1 with TRBJ2-3; the D gene is possibly TRBD2 (5 bases). Per the germline V gene, CDR1 is SGHRS and CDR2 is YFSETQ. The CDR3 contains 15 residues. V shed 1 base and J shed 6 bases, with 15 bases lying between them. The CDR3 sequence is CASSLRGSSFDTQYF. For the CDR3, the DNA is TGCGCCAGCAGCTTGCGGGGATCCTCCTTCGATACGCAGTATTTT.